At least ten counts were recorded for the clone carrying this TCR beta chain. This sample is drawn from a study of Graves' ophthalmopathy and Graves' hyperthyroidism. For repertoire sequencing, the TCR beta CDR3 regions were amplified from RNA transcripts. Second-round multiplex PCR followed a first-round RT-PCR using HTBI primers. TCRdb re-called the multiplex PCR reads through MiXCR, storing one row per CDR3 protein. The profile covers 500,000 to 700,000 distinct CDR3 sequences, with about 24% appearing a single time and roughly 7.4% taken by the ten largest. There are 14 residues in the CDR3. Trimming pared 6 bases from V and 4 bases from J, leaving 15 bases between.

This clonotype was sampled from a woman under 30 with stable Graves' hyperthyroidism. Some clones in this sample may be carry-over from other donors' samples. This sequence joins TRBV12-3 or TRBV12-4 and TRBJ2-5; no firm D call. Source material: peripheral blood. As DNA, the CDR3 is TGTGCCAGCAGCTCCGGTCGTGGGCCAGAGACCCAGTACTTC. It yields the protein CASSSGRGPETQYF.